This T cell receptor beta chain comes out of a study of T cells expressing NK-cell markers. Across the whole study: It was sorted CD3+CD56-NKG2C+, CD3+CD56+NKG2C- and CD3+CD56+NKG2C+ T cells that provided the TCR beta repertoires. Findings and limits, study-wide: Dominant NKG2C+ clonotypes in over 5 donors made up roughly 1.0-7.0% of CD8+ T cells.

As concerns this clonotype: What it binds is unknown.

Looked up from germline, CDR1 is SQVTM and CDR2 is ANQGSEA. The CDR3 totals 15 residues. No DNA is given; TCRdb re-called the 5' RACE reads and lists each CDR3 protein once. This sample's table has about 370,000 distinct CDR3 sequences. The rearrangement links TRBV29-1 to TRBJ1-1; TCRdb lists TRBD1, though no DNA is available to test this call. The source material was blood T cells: a sorted CD56 or NKG2C T cell subset, CD4+ or CD8+ T cells, or bulk PBMC T cells (not recorded which). This clonotype originated in a woman aged 45-60 years in good health. The CDR3 loop reads CSVGGRGQAWTEAFF. Full variable domain (remainder filled in from reference TRBV29-1 and TRBJ1-1): SAVISQKPSRDICQRGTSLTIQCQVDSQVTMMFWYRQQPGQSLTLIATANQGSEATYESGFVIDKFPISRPNLTFSTLTVSNMSPEDSSIYLCSVGGRGQAWTEAFFGQGTRLTVV.